Within the sample, the clone carrying this T cell receptor beta chain is medium-sized. The target antigen is unknown. Patients had received no treatment of any kind before thyroid surgery. With 4 bases removed from V and 4 bases from J, the gap between germline ends came to 23 bases. This CDR3 region has 17 residues. The germline V gene has CDR1 SGDLS and CDR2 YYNGEE. This sample is drawn from a study of metastatic and nonmetastatic thyroid tumors. Whole-study findings and limits: Reports indicated that malignant thyroid tumors showed significantly higher TCR beta diversity than benign nodules did, in blood and tumor.

Per the study methods: The study took CDR3 differences across clinicopathological groups and made a distant-metastasis classifier for papillary thyroid cancer from them. With MiXCR, TCRdb reprocessed the PCR reads. The V and J calls follow TCRdb's processing rather than the paper's. The sample has over 25,000 clones, around 14% seen once. J is TRBJ1-1 and V is TRBV9, with D tentatively TRBD1 (5 bases). This clonotype was sampled from a male donor with papillary thyroid cancer or a benign thyroid nodule (not recorded which). Some clones in this sample may be carry-over from other donors' samples. Sample: blood. The CDR3 is CASSPRIGEGKGTEAFF. In nucleotides, the CDR3 is TGTGCCAGCAGCCCGCGGATAGGGGAGGGTAAAGGCACTGAAGCTTTCTTT.